This T cell receptor (beta chain) comes out of a study of response to subunit inactivated influenza vaccine. Study outcomes and limitations: The authors put forward the suggestion that each seasonal influenza vaccination may bring in only a limited number of new T cells.

The CDR3 is 19 residues long. Per germline, CDR1 SGDLS and CDR2 YYNGEE. The trim removed 4 bases at V and 3 bases at J, leaving 11 bases unmatched. A remark on this clonotype: Its cognate antigen is unknown.

TCRdb redid the calling of the RT-PCR reads with MiXCR, one entry per CDR3 protein. The sample has more than 700,000 distinct CDR3 sequences, 21% seen once. Sequenced material: PBMCs from blood, taken 5 days after vaccination. The chain carries TRBV9 and TRBJ2-1, with TRBD2 matching 15 bases. This clonotype originated in a man aged 50 or older who received an inactivated influenza vaccine. In DNA form, the CDR3 reads TGTGCCAGCAGCCCCTCAGGTGGACTAGCGGGGGGGCTCTACAATGAGCAGTTCTTC. Residues: CASSPSGGLAGGLYNEQFF.